This is a list of T cell receptor beta chains from one sample in a study of blood T cell repertoires in COVID-19. The method was immunoSEQ multiplex PCR; TCRdb's version includes in-frame clones alone and lacks a portion of them. The repertoire consists of roughly 380,000 clones, with 75% to 90% occurring once and the leading ten covering more than 3%. What was sequenced was peripheral blood. The receptors here all came from a woman between 18 and 29 years old with acute or convalescent COVID-19. Both conserved end residues are part of each CDR3. The D gene is left open where the match is weak. Rows give clone size only sometimes, using once, few, many, or a class for an expanded clone.

j_gene,len,d_gene,v_gene,abundance,CDR3aa,CDR3nt
TRBJ1-2,15,TRBD1,TRBV7-3,.,CASSLNSGQGNGYTF,TGTGCCAGCAGCTTAAATAGTGGACAGGGAAATGGCTACACCTTC
TRBJ1-1,15,.,TRBV19,.,CASMDSQDMNTEAFF,TGTGCCAGTATGGACAGCCAAGACATGAACACTGAAGCTTTCTTT
TRBJ1-5,15,.,TRBV30,medium-sized,CAWSVSTPGVQPQHF,TGTGCCTGGAGTGTTTCTACGCCAGGGGTTCAGCCCCAGCATTTT
TRBJ1-2,15,.,TRBV7-6,.,CASSLDAGFRYGYTF,TGTGCCAGCAGCTTAGACGCGGGCTTCCGCTATGGCTACACCTTC
TRBJ1-4,15,.,TRBV5-4,.,CASSLANGADEKLFF,TGTGCCAGCAGCTTGGCCAATGGGGCGGATGAAAAACTGTTTTTT
TRBJ1-2,14,TRBD1,TRBV9,.,CASSPRGQGIPYTF,TGTGCCAGCAGCCCCCGGGGACAGGGAATTCCCTACACCTTC
TRBJ1-4,14,.,TRBV6-5,.,CASSYLTTNEKLFF,TGTGCCAGCAGTTATTTAACAACTAATGAAAAACTGTTTTTT
TRBJ2-3,13,.,TRBV6-5,.,CASKLHNTDTQYF,TGTGCCAGCAAGCTCCATAACACAGATACGCAGTATTTT
TRBJ2-7,16,TRBD2,TRBV9,.,CARRGLAGGLLYEQYF,TGTGCTCGCAGGGGACTAGCGGGGGGCCTGCTCTACGAGCAGTACTTC
TRBJ1-5,17,.,TRBV15,few,CATSRDPGMTGNQPQHF,TGTGCCACCAGCAGAGATCCAGGGATGACGGGCAATCAGCCCCAGCATTTT
TRBJ1-1,14,TRBD1,TRBV9,.,CASSHGTGNTEAFF,TGTGCCAGCAGCCACGGGACAGGGAACACTGAAGCTTTCTTT
TRBJ2-5,17,.,TRBV18,.,CASSSNPPAEGQETQYF,TGTGCCAGCTCTTCAAACCCGCCAGCCGAGGGCCAAGAGACCCAGTACTTC
TRBJ2-1,18,TRBD2,TRBV7-9,once,CASSLLAGVGRTYNEQFF,TGTGCCAGCAGCTTACTAGCGGGAGTCGGAAGAACCTACAATGAGCAGTTCTTC
TRBJ1-5,16,.,TRBV5-1,.,CASSLGGSLFNEAQHF,TGCGCCAGCAGCTTGGGGGGCAGTCTATTTAACGAGGCCCAGCATTTT
TRBJ2-1,15,TRBD2,TRBV9,.,CASSVAGSGRDEQFF,TGTGCCAGCAGCGTAGCTGGTAGCGGGAGAGATGAGCAGTTCTTC
TRBJ2-7,16,TRBD2,TRBV4-1,.,CASSQEGGGGSYEQYF,TGCGCCAGCAGCCAAGAAGGTGGCGGCGGGAGTTACGAGCAGTACTTC
TRBJ2-2,17,.,TRBV2,.,CASSEVRTAPNTGELFF,TGTGCCAGCAGTGAAGTTCGGACAGCTCCGAACACCGGGGAGCTGTTTTTT
TRBJ2-1,15,.,TRBV28,.,CASSLSAMALDEQFF,TGTGCCAGCAGTCTCAGCGCCATGGCTCTCGATGAGCAGTTCTTC
TRBJ1-5,13,.,TRBV29-1,.,CSVAQDFNQPQHF,TGCAGCGTCGCCCAAGACTTCAATCAGCCCCAGCATTTT
TRBJ1-4,10,TRBD1,TRBV6-5,.,CASGDSELFF,TGTGCCAGCGGGGACAGTGAACTGTTTTTT
TRBJ2-2,16,.,TRBV19,.,CASSIVRGTDTGELFF,TGTGCCAGTAGTATTGTTCGGGGGACCGACACCGGGGAGCTGTTTTTT
TRBJ2-7,14,.,TRBV24-1,.,CATSVTGRSYEQYF,TGTGCCACCAGTGTTACAGGGCGTTCCTACGAGCAGTACTTC
TRBJ1-4,15,.,TRBV5-1,.,CASSSLGQINEKLFF,TGCGCCAGCAGCTCCTTAGGACAGATTAATGAAAAACTGTTTTTT
TRBJ2-1,17,.,TRBV28,once,CASDRISGAKSYNEQFF,TGTGCCAGCGATCGGATCTCAGGGGCGAAGTCCTACAATGAGCAGTTCTTC
TRBJ2-7,15,.,TRBV14,.,CASSQEVQGRSEQYF,TGTGCCAGCAGCCAAGAAGTACAGGGAAGGTCCGAGCAGTACTTC
TRBJ1-3,17,TRBD1,TRBV19,.,CASSSTGTALSGNTIYF,TGTGCCAGTAGTTCCACCGGGACAGCTCTCTCTGGAAACACCATATATTTT
TRBJ1-2,13,.,TRBV12-3/TRBV12-4,.,CASSLSGAWGYTF,TGTGCCAGCAGTTTATCTGGGGCTTGGGGCTACACCTTC
TRBJ1-3,15,TRBD1,TRBV19,.,CASSDPGQGSNTIYF,TGTGCCAGTAGTGACCCGGGACAGGGTTCTAACACCATATATTTT
TRBJ2-1,15,.,TRBV4-1,.,CASSQGSLSGNEQFF,TGCGCCAGCAGCCAAGGATCATTGTCGGGTAATGAGCAGTTCTTC
TRBJ2-7,13,.,TRBV28,few,CASLESERDEQYF,TGTGCCAGCCTAGAGTCCGAGAGGGACGAGCAGTACTTC
TRBJ1-5,15,.,TRBV7-2,once,CASSLDVSLNQPQHF,TGTGCCAGCAGCTTAGATGTCAGTTTAAATCAGCCCCAGCATTTT
TRBJ2-7,16,TRBD2,TRBV9,.,CASSPWGGLGGGEQYF,TGTGCCAGCAGCCCTTGGGGGGGACTAGGTGGTGGTGAGCAGTACTTC
TRBJ2-7,15,.,TRBV7-9,.,CASSFDSPTIYEQYF,TGTGCCAGCAGCTTCGACAGCCCGACAATCTACGAGCAGTACTTC